The 18 T cell receptor beta chains below all came from one sample that was sequenced in a study of shared clonotypes between healthy human individuals. Repertoires were generated with immunoSEQ multiplex PCR, while TCRdb's copy carries only in-frame clones and drops some. Of about 2.1 million clones in the sample, 80% to 95% were seen once. Naive CD8 populations comprised CD45RO-negative cells positively selected for CCR7, excluding terminally differentiated effector memory CD45RA+ cells. The specimen was naive CD8+ T cells from PBMCs. These receptor sequences come from a man in his late teens or twenties in good health. Some clones in this sample may be carry-over from other donors' samples.

J is TRBJ1-5 and V is TRBV6-6; 7 nucleotides agree with TRBD1. Trimming took 6 bases from V and 3 from J; bases not matched to a gene: 8. This CDR3 is 15 amino acids long. The germline V gene has CDR1 MNHNY and CDR2 SVGAGI (reference sequence). The CDR3 bases are TGTGCCAGCAGGATACAGGGGTCCACCAATCAGCCCCAGCATTTT. Protein sequence: CASRIQGSTNQPQHF.

This clone was seen once. Other nucleotide sequences in the sample specify the same CDR3. The CDR3 loop reads CASRLTGNTEAFF. The CDR3 coding sequence is TGTGCCAGCAGACTCACAGGGAACACTGAAGCTTTCTTT. J is TRBJ1-1 and V is TRBV27, with a weak D call TRBD1 (5 bases). Looked up from germline, CDR1 is MNHEY and CDR2 is SMNVEV (reference sequence). V lost 6 bases and J lost 1, with 9 bases in between. This CDR3 is built from 13 residues.

The chain uses TRBV11-2 and TRBJ2-7, with D possibly TRBD1 on 5 matching bases. The CDR3 extends over 14 amino acids. Germline values: CDR1 SGHAT, CDR2 FQNNGV. V lost 5 bases and J lost 0, with 11 bases in between. As DNA, the CDR3 is TGTGCCAGCAGCCCAGGGCTAAACTCCTACGAGCAGTACTTC. It yields the protein CASSPGLNSYEQYF.

The chain links TRBV11-3 to TRBJ2-2; no clear D. CDR1 SGHNT and CDR2 YENEEA come from the germline V gene. The CDR3 is 17 amino acids. V was clipped by 1 base and J by 0 bases, with 12 bases between them. In nucleotides, the CDR3 is TGTGCCAGCAGCTTAGCCCAAAGGGAACCGAACACCGGGGAGCTGTTTTTT. This codes for CASSLAQREPNTGELFF.

As to this clone: Additional DNA sequences in this sample encode the identical CDR3. This sequence joins TRBV28 and TRBJ1-1; TRBD1 might be the D (5 bases). Germline-derived CDR1 and CDR2 are MDHEN and SYDVKM. This CDR3 has 13 residues. Trimming took 2 bases from V and 4 from J, leaving 8 bases between them. CDR3 loop: CASSLGGGTEAFF. DNA of the CDR3: TGTGCCAGCAGTTTAGGGGGGGGCACTGAAGCTTTCTTT.

The chain is built from TRBV27 and TRBJ2-1; unclear D gene. The germline gives CDR1 MNHEY, CDR2 SMNVEV (reference sequence). Trimming stripped 5 bases from V and 0 bases from J, with 11 bases between. The CDR3 has 15 residues. In DNA, the CDR3 is TGTGCCAGCAGTGGCGTCGGATCCTCCTACAATGAGCAGTTCTTC. This codes for CASSGVGSSYNEQFF.

The rearrangement uses TRBV19 and TRBJ2-7, with 15 bases fitting TRBD2. The ends lost 6 bases at V and 7 bases at J; junction bases unmatched: 4. Per germline, CDR1 LNHDA and CDR2 SQIVND (reference sequence). The CDR3 covers 14 residues. In DNA, the CDR3 is TGTGCCAGTAGCCAGGGACTAGCGGGAGGTGAGCAGTACTTC. Amino acid sequence: CASSQGLAGGEQYF. The variable domain in full, completed from reference TRBV19 and TRBJ2-7, reads DGGITQSPKYLFRKEGQNVTLSCEQNLNHDAMYWYRQDPGQGLRLIYYSQIVNDFQKGDIAEGYSVSREKKESFPLTVTSAQKNPTAFYLCASSQGLAGGEQYFGPGTRLTVT.

The chain joins TRBV29-1 to TRBJ2-7; 9 bases are shared with TRBD1. V gave up 7 bases and J gave up 3 bases; unmatched junction bases: 7. The CDR3 is 13 amino acids. Germline V gene sequence: CDR1 SQVTM, CDR2 ANQGSEA. The chain's CDR3 is CSAGQGSLYEQYF. CDR3 nucleotide sequence: TGCAGCGCGGGACAGGGATCCCTCTACGAGCAGTACTTC.

V and J are TRBV7-8 and TRBJ1-1, with D perhaps TRBD1 (5 bases). CDR1 and CDR2 (germline): SGHVS, FQNEAQ. The CDR3 is 16 amino acids. V lost 6 bases to trimming and J lost 1 base, with 18 bases between them. CDR3 residues: CASSSARGAKNTEAFF. CDR3 bases: TGTGCCAGCAGTTCTGCTAGGGGAGCAAAGAACACTGAAGCTTTCTTT.

The V and J genes are TRBV11-1 and TRBJ2-3, with 10 bases matching TRBD2. J was trimmed by 6 bases and V by 3 bases; bases with no gene match: 18. The CDR3 runs to 19 residues. CDR1 is SGHAT, CDR2 FQDESV, per germline (reference sequence). The chain's CDR3 is CASSLGGLAGDKSEDTQYF. The CDR3 DNA reads TGTGCCAGCAGCTTGGGTGGGCTAGCGGGAGATAAATCGGAGGATACGCAGTATTTT.

CDR3 residues: CASTLLPGTAYEQYF. CDR3 DNA sequence: TGTGCCAGCACCTTACTCCCAGGGACAGCCTACGAGCAGTACTTC. The chain links TRBV28 to TRBJ2-7, with TRBD1 matching over 7 bases. The V gene's germline CDR1 is MDHEN and CDR2 SYDVKM. The CDR3 covers 15 residues. Unmatched junction bases numbered 11, after V lost 7 bases and J lost 2 bases.

The rearrangement links TRBV7-9 to TRBJ2-1, with D possibly TRBD1 on 8 matching bases. This CDR3 has 14 residues. Germline CDR1 SEHNR, CDR2 FQNEAQ (reference sequence). V lost 6 bases to trimming and J lost 4 bases, with 13 bases between them. The CDR3: CASSTGGVYNEQFF. CDR3 nucleotides: TGTGCCAGCAGTACAGGGGGGGTGTACAATGAGCAGTTCTTC. Complete variable domain (other parts from reference TRBV7-9 and TRBJ2-1): DTGVSQNPRHKITKRGQNVTFRCDPISEHNRLYWYRQTLGQGPEFLTYFQNEAQLEKSRLLSDRFSAERPKGSFSTLEIQRTEQGDSAMYLCASSTGGVYNEQFFGPGTRLTVL.

This clone was found once. The J gene is TRBJ2-1, the V gene TRBV27; TRBD2 is a possible D gene (5 bases). V shed 6 bases and J shed 10 bases, with 13 bases lying between them. This CDR3 region has 12 residues. Germline loops: CDR1 MNHEY, CDR2 SMNVEV (reference sequence). The CDR3 DNA follows: TGTGCCAGCAGCCCAGGAGGTCGGGAGCAGTTCTTC. Encoded protein: CASSPGGREQFF.

As to this clone: The same CDR3 is also encoded by other DNA sequences in this sample. This rearrangement joins TRBV4-3 to TRBJ2-7; D possibly corresponds to TRBD1 (5 bases). This CDR3 contains 15 residues. V was cut by 0 bases and J by 4 bases, with 13 bases left in between. Germline-derived CDR1 and CDR2 are LGHNA and YSLEER. The CDR3 DNA sequence: TGCGCCAGCAGCCAAGATACGGGCCAGGGATACGAGCAGTACTTC. It translates to CASSQDTGQGYEQYF.

The V gene is TRBV28, the J gene TRBJ2-6, with unresolved D. Trimming left V 2 bases short and J 2 bases short, with 10 bases between. CDR1 is MDHEN, CDR2 SYDVKM, per germline. This CDR3 is 16 amino acids long. The CDR3 is CASSLAFAAGANVLTF. CDR3 DNA sequence: TGTGCCAGCAGTTTAGCGTTTGCCGCTGGGGCCAACGTCCTGACTTTC.

The genes are TRBV7-9 and TRBJ1-1; D possibly corresponds to TRBD1 (5 bases). The CDR3 sequence is 17 residues long. Germline V CDR1 and CDR2: SEHNR, FQNEAQ (reference sequence). Trimming stripped 4 bases from V and 1 base from J, with 19 bases between. The CDR3 region is CASSYRGTGSQNTEAFF. The CDR3 bases are TGTGCCAGCAGCTATCGGGGTACAGGTTCCCAGAACACTGAAGCTTTCTTT.

This chain joins TRBV9 and TRBJ1-3; unclear D gene. V was clipped by 0 bases and J by 3 bases, with 7 bases between them. Germline lookup yields CDR1 SGDLS and CDR2 YYNGEE. The CDR3 is 14 residues long. CDR3 residues: CASSVVSGGNTIYF. CDR3 bases: TGTGCCAGCAGCGTAGTCTCTGGTGGAAACACCATATATTTT.

The gene calls are TRBV25-1 and TRBJ2-7; maybe TRBD1 (6 bases). V gave up 8 bases and J gave up 2 bases, with 10 bases separating them. This CDR3 region has 12 residues. In germline, CDR1 is MGHDK, CDR2 SYGVNS. In DNA, the CDR3 is TGTGCCAGCTCCTGGACAGCCTACGAGCAGTACTTC. This codes for CASSWTAYEQYF.